Presented here are 10 T cell receptor beta chains from one specimen sequenced in a study of T cells after yellow fever vaccination. TCRdb re-called the 5' RACE reads with MiXCR, one entry per CDR3 protein. The data show around 530,000 distinct CDR3 sequences, 17% seen once. Material: PBMCs, obtained 5 days after the first yellow fever vaccination. Receptors originate from a young man who received the YFV17D yellow fever vaccine.

This clonotype was found a few times. This sequence joins TRBV29-1 and TRBJ2-3, with D possibly matching TRBD2 (6 bases). Trimming took 2 bases from V and 3 from J, leaving 15 bases between them. The CDR3 sequence is 15 residues long. Germline lookup yields CDR1 SQVTM and CDR2 ANQGSEA. CDR3 loop: CSVEPVGRRTDTQYF. CDR3 DNA: TGCAGCGTTGAACCCGTAGGGAGGAGAACAGATACGCAGTATTTT.

The rearrangement joins TRBV7-2 to TRBJ2-1, with D unclear. Germline lookup yields CDR1 SGHTA and CDR2 FQGNSA. V lost 0 bases and J lost 9, with 9 bases in between. The CDR3 length is 13 residues. CDR3 DNA: TGTGCCAGCAGCTTAGCCCCAGGAAGTGAGCAGTTCTTC. Translating gives CASSLAPGSEQFF.

CDR3 sequence reads: CASSLMLAGNTGELFF. CDR3 coding DNA: TGTGCCAGCAGCTTAATGCTAGCGGGGAACACCGGGGAGCTGTTTTTT. The chain joins TRBV7-2 to TRBJ2-2, with 8 bases fitting TRBD2. Germline assignment: CDR1 SGHTA and CDR2 FQGNSA. There are 16 residues in the CDR3. V trimming: 2 bases; J trimming: 1 base; junction bases outside the gene matches: 3.

This clonotype occurred a few times. The chain links TRBV12-3 or TRBV12-4 to TRBJ2-1; unclear D gene. There are 13 residues in the CDR3. Trimming pared 3 bases from V and 7 bases from J, leaving 10 bases between. The chain's CDR3 is CASSFTEENEQFF. CDR3 in DNA: TGTGCCAGCAGTTTTACTGAGGAAAATGAGCAGTTCTTC.

This chain joins TRBV7-2 and TRBJ2-1; no definite D call. The CDR3 contains 15 residues. Trimming stripped 1 base from V and 0 bases from J, with 7 bases between. Germline CDR1 reads SGHTA; CDR2 reads FQGNSA. Here the CDR3 reads CASSLVDPSYNEQFF. CDR3 sequence (DNA): TGTGCCAGCAGCTTAGTGGACCCCTCCTACAATGAGCAGTTCTTC.

The chain carries TRBV4-1 and TRBJ1-6; D not resolved. In germline, CDR1 is MGHRA, CDR2 YSYEKL. This CDR3 comprises 12 residues. V lost 2 bases, J lost 9 bases, and 5 bases lay in between. CDR3 residues: CASSQLSSPLHF. CDR3 in DNA: TGCGCCAGCAGCCAACTGAGTTCACCCCTCCACTTT.

This clonotype was detected a few times. The J gene is TRBJ1-1, the V gene TRBV7-2; 10 positions match TRBD1. V was pared by 4 bases and J by 2 bases, with 7 bases of the junction left unmatched. The CDR3 runs to 16 residues. Germline V gene lookup returns CDR1 SGHTA and CDR2 FQGNSA. The CDR3 sequence is CASSSAGTGVNTEAFF. The CDR3 nucleotides are TGTGCCAGCAGCTCCGCCGGGACAGGGGTAAACACTGAAGCTTTCTTT.

The chain carries TRBV7-2 and TRBJ1-2; 7 bases are a match to TRBD1. Per germline, CDR1 SGHTA and CDR2 FQGNSA. V lost 5 bases to trimming and J lost 7 bases; unmatched junction nucleotides: 10. CDR3 length: 14 residues. The CDR3 nucleotides read TGTGCCAGCAGCCGCCGACAGGGCTTTGTTGGCTACACCTTC. Translation: CASSRRQGFVGYTF.

This clonotype was counted between two and nine times. The chain is built from TRBV2 and TRBJ1-2, with D maybe TRBD1 (6 bases). Trimming cost V 3 bases and J 4 bases, with 15 bases left between them. The length of the CDR3 is 15 residues. Germline CDR1 and CDR2: SNHLY and FYNNEI. CDR3 in amino acids: CASSDLQGDPYGYTF. Here the CDR3 DNA reads TGTGCCAGCAGTGATTTACAGGGTGATCCCTATGGCTACACCTTC.

Points on this clonotype: The conserved phenylalanine or tryptophan normally closing the CDR3 is absent here, so this likely arose from a read error. V gene TRBV10-3 combines with J gene TRBJ1-2; D not resolved. This CDR3 is built from 14 residues. Germline V gene lookup returns CDR1 ENHRY and CDR2 SYGVKD. V was shortened by 5 bases and J by 1 base, with 11 bases between the two germline ends. The chain's CDR3 is CAISPRGGNYGYTL. CDR3 coding DNA: TGTGCCATCAGTCCTCGGGGAGGTAACTATGGCTACACCTTA.